This T cell receptor (beta chain) was sequenced in a study of T cells in Graves' hyperthyroidism and ophthalmopathy. The study enrolled patients aged 18 to 65 with newly diagnosed hyperthyroidism of under 2 months' duration. Exclusion criteria comprised uncontrolled infection, other autoimmune disease, pregnancy or lactation. TCR beta CDR3 regions were amplified from RNA. Carried out on the TCR CDR3, a first-round RT-PCR used the HTBI primer set. TCRdb re-called the multiplex PCR reads through MiXCR, storing one row per CDR3 protein. This table has 450,000 to 700,000 distinct CDR3 sequences, 35% to 55% appearing once. This clonotype was seen only once. Its specificity is not known. Study findings and constraints: Most expanded thyroid clonotypes above 0.001 also appeared in blood.

The germline V gene has CDR1 SNHLY and CDR2 FYNNEI. The CDR3 length is 17 residues. V lost 3 bases and J lost 0; bases outside the gene matches: 6. J is TRBJ2-1 and V is TRBV2; 9 nucleotides line up with TRBD2. The sequenced sample was peripheral blood or thyroid tissue (not recorded which). The TCR sequence derives from a woman aged 18-35 years with Graves' hyperthyroidism. CDR3 region: CASSDSSGNSSYNEQFF. The CDR3 bases are TGTGCCAGCAGTGACTCTAGCGGGAACAGCTCCTACAATGAGCAGTTCTTC.